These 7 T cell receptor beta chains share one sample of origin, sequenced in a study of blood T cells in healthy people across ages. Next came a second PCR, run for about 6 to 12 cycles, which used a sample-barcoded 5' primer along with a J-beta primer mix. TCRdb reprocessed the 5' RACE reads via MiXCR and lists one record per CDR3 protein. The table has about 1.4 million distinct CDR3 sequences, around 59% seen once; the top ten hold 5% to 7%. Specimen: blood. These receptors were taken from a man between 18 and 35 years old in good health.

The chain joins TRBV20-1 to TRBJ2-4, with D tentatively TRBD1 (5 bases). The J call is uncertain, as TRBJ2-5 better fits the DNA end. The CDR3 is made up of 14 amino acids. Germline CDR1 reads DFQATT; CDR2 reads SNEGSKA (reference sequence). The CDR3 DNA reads TGCAGTGCCCGAGAATGGGTGAAGGGGGAGACCCAGTACTTC. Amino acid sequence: CSAREWVKGETQYF.

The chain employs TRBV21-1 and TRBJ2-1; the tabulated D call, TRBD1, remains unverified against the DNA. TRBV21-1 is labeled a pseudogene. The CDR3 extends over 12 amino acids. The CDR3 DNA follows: TGTGCCAGCGGGGGAGGGGGCCGCGAGCAGTTCTTC. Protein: CASGGGGREQFF.

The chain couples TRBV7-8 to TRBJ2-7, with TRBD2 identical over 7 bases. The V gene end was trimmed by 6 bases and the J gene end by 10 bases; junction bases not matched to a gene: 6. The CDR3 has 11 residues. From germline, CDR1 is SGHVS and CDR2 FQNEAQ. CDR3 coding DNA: TGTGCCAGCAGTTGGGGGGGAGGCCAGTACTTC. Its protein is CASSWGGGQYF.

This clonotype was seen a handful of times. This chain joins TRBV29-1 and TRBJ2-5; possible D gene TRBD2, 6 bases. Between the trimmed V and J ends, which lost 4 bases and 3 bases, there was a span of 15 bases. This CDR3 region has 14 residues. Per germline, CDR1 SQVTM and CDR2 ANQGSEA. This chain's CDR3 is CSVVSRQREETQYF. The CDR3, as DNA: TGCAGCGTTGTGTCCAGACAGCGGGAAGAGACCCAGTACTTC.

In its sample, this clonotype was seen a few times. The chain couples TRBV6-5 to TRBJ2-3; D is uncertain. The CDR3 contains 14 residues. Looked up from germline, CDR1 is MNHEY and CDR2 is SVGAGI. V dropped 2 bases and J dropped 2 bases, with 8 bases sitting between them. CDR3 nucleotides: TGTGCCAGCAGTTACGAACAGTCCACAGATACGCAGTATTTT. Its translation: CASSYEQSTDTQYF.

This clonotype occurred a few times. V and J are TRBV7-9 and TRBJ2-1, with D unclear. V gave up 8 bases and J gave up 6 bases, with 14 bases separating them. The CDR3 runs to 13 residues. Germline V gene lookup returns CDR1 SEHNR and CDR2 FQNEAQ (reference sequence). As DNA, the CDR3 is TGTGCCAGCTTCCGACATGATGGCAATGAGCAGTTCTTC. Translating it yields CASFRHDGNEQFF.

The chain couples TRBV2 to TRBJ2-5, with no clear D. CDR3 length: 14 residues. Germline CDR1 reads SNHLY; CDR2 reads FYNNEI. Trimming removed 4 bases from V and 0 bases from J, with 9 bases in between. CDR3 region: CASSVAGYQETQYF. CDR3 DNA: TGTGCCAGCAGTGTAGCCGGTTACCAAGAGACCCAGTACTTC.